Following are 32 T cell receptor beta chains from one sample sequenced in a study of T cell repertoires in cytomegalovirus infection. Their antigen targets remain unknown. TCRdb reprocessed the reads via MiXCR and lists one record per CDR3 protein. This sample has 40,000 to 55,000 distinct CDR3 sequences, with under 25% found just once. This specimen was CD8+ T cells from cultured PBMCs, taken from culture after CMV antigen stimulation. The receptors were sampled from a human donor in good health (CMV status not recorded). Some clones in this sample may be carry-over from other donors' samples.

The chain couples TRBV7-7 to TRBJ2-1; no reliable D call. The CDR3 runs 15 residues. Germline CDR1 SSHAT, CDR2 FNYEAQ (reference sequence). With 5 bases removed from V and 4 bases from J, the gap between germline ends came to 15 bases. CDR3 nucleotides: TGTGCCAGCAGCCCCGGACCGGACCAATACAATGAGCAGTTCTTC. Residues: CASSPGPDQYNEQFF.

The rearrangement uses TRBV6-2 or TRBV6-3 and TRBJ2-3, with a tentative D call TRBD2 (6 bases). Germline CDR1 and CDR2: MNHEY and SVGEGT. CDR3 size: 14 residues. Trimming removed 11 bases at V and 6 bases at J, with 21 bases between. CDR3: CAARGTLGRDTQYF. As DNA, the CDR3 is TGTGCCGCACGGGGGACCCTGGGACGGGATACGCAGTATTTT.

This clonotype has at least ten counts. The chain is built from TRBV7-9 and TRBJ2-5; D is possibly TRBD1 (6 bases). V shed 1 base and J shed 9 bases, with 18 bases lying between them. Germline V gives CDR1 SEHNR, CDR2 FQNEAQ (reference sequence). This CDR3 has 15 residues. CDR3 amino acids: CASSLELQGGRAQYF. The DNA for the CDR3 is TGTGCCAGCAGCTTAGAATTACAGGGCGGTAGGGCCCAGTACTTC.

This chain joins TRBV5-1 and TRBJ2-7; D is perhaps TRBD1 (5 bases). The V gene's germline CDR1 is SGHRS and CDR2 YFSETQ. With 0 bases removed from V and 5 bases from J, the gap between germline ends came to 9 bases. The CDR3 totals 13 residues. CDR3 sequence reads: CASSLVRGHEQYF. CDR3 bases: TGCGCCAGCAGCTTGGTTAGGGGCCACGAGCAGTACTTC.

This clonotype was seen more than once but under ten times. The V gene is TRBV27, the J gene TRBJ1-2; 10 bases are a match to TRBD1. Germline CDR1 MNHEY, CDR2 SMNVEV (reference sequence). The CDR3 has 13 residues. V shed 5 bases and J 8 bases; nucleotides not matched to a gene: 5. In DNA, the CDR3 is TGTGCCAGCAGTCTGACAGGGGGCGGCGGCTACACCTTC. The encoded protein is CASSLTGGGGYTF.

CDR3 DNA sequence: TGCGCCAGCAGTGAGGCCCTATCCCGCCGAGCCCGGAATGAGCAGTTCTTC. Encoded protein: CASSEALSRRARNEQFF. This chain links TRBV10-2 with TRBJ2-1; D not certain. The V end lost 2 bases, the J end lost 7 bases, and 21 bases lay between the germline ends. Germline V CDR1 and CDR2: WSHSY, SAAADI. This CDR3 spans 17 amino acids.

This chain uses TRBV19 with TRBJ1-2; D may be TRBD1 (5 bases). Trimming removed 3 bases from V and 6 bases from J, with 11 bases in between. The CDR3 totals 13 residues. Germline assignment: CDR1 LNHDA and CDR2 SQIVND (reference sequence). CDR3: CASSMDILDGYTF. CDR3 coding DNA: TGTGCCAGTAGTATGGACATCTTGGATGGCTACACCTTC.

The table lists this clonotype with a few counts. The V and J genes are TRBV6-8 and TRBJ2-1; TRBD2 is a possible D gene (6 bases). The CDR3 is 14 amino acids. The V end lost 5 bases, the J end lost 9 bases, and 17 bases lay between the germline ends. Germline V gene data show CDR1 as MNHGY and CDR2 as SAAAGT. For the CDR3, the DNA is TGTGCCAGCAGTCTTCTAGGGACTCCTAGTGAGCAGTTCTTC. Protein sequence: CASSLLGTPSEQFF.

This chain links TRBV6-5 with TRBJ2-7, with 8 bases that match TRBD1. The J segment lost 2 bases and the V segment lost 0 bases, leaving 6 bases of the junction unmatched. The CDR3 runs to 16 residues. Germline V gene data show CDR1 as MNHEY and CDR2 as SVGAGI. CDR3 amino acids: CASSYSSGTGPYEQYF. CDR3 bases: TGTGCCAGCAGTTACTCCTCCGGGACAGGACCCTACGAGCAGTACTTC.

V and J are TRBV6-2 or TRBV6-3 and TRBJ1-1; D is unclear. There are 12 residues in the CDR3. CDR1 is MNHEY and CDR2 is SVGEGT in the germline V gene. V dropped 0 bases and J dropped 9 bases, with 8 bases sitting between them. The CDR3 loop is CASSYSTVQAFF. CDR3 DNA: TGTGCCAGCAGTTACTCGACGGTCCAAGCTTTCTTT.

The CDR3 loop reads CASRHGQVEAFF. The DNA for the CDR3 is TGTGCCAGCAGACACGGACAGGTTGAAGCTTTCTTT. The J gene is TRBJ1-1, the V gene TRBV6-2 or TRBV6-3; 7 bases fit TRBD1. The CDR3 runs to 12 residues. Trimming cost V 6 bases and J 7 bases; bases outside gene matches: 5. Germline V gene lookup returns CDR1 MNHEY and CDR2 SVGEGT.

The chain combines TRBV7-2 with TRBJ2-1; D call uncertain. Trimming pared 2 bases from V and 11 bases from J, leaving 10 bases between. The CDR3 totals 12 residues. Germline values: CDR1 SGHTA, CDR2 FQGNSA. The CDR3 reads CASSLNGRQQFF. The CDR3 nucleotides read TGTGCCAGCAGCTTAAATGGAAGGCAGCAGTTCTTC.

This clonotype has ten or more counts. This chain uses TRBV7-2 with TRBJ1-1; perhaps TRBD1 as D (6 bases). This CDR3 region has 15 residues. The V end lost 8 bases, the J end lost 5 bases, and 21 bases lay between the germline ends. CDR1 and CDR2 (germline): SGHTA, FQGNSA. The DNA of the CDR3 is TGTGCCAGCCAAAGAGGGGGTACAGCGCGGACTGAAGCTTTCTTT. Translation gives CASQRGGTARTEAFF.

The rearrangement links TRBV12-3 or TRBV12-4 to TRBJ2-5; D call uncertain. V was cut by 3 bases and J by 5 bases, with 10 bases left in between. The CDR3 contains 13 residues. CDR3 amino acids: CASSLGFWETQYF. CDR3 nucleotide sequence: TGTGCCAGCAGTTTGGGGTTTTGGGAGACCCAGTACTTC.

The rearrangement uses TRBV12-3 or TRBV12-4 and TRBJ2-3; 9 bases fit TRBD2. CDR3 length: 15 amino acids. Trimming removed 7 bases from V and 1 base from J; junction bases left unmatched: 6. Here the CDR3 reads CASIPAGGRTDTQYF. CDR3 sequence (DNA): TGTGCCAGCATCCCAGCGGGGGGCCGCACAGATACGCAGTATTTT.

This clonotype has a handful of counts. This rearrangement joins TRBV10-3 to TRBJ1-6; 8 nucleotides match TRBD1. After removal of 3 bases from V and 7 bases from J, the junction contained 5 bases not matched to a gene. This CDR3 comprises 15 residues. CDR1 is ENHRY and CDR2 is SYGVKD in the germline V gene. The CDR3, as DNA: TGTGCCATCAGTGACCCGACAGGGGTGAATTCACCCCTCCACTTT. It codes for CAISDPTGVNSPLHF.

This chain connects TRBV12-3 or TRBV12-4 to TRBJ2-1, with 8 bases identical to TRBD2. The V gene end was trimmed by 5 bases and the J gene end by 2 bases; junction bases not matched to a gene: 14. There are 18 residues in the CDR3. The DNA of the CDR3 is TGTGCCAGCAGTCTCGGCAGGACTAGCCAGCGCCCCTACAATGAGCAGTTCTTC. As protein: CASSLGRTSQRPYNEQFF.

The J gene is TRBJ2-2, the V gene TRBV12-3 or TRBV12-4, with 7 bases identical to TRBD2. The J segment lost 0 bases and the V segment lost 6 bases, leaving 13 bases of the junction unmatched. The CDR3 consists of 18 residues. The CDR3 DNA reads TGTGCCAGCAGGACGGGGGGTGGAGGCACAGCGAACACCGGGGAGCTGTTTTTT. This gives the protein CASRTGGGGTANTGELFF.

CDR3 in amino acids: CASRSSPLAKNIQYF. In DNA, the CDR3 is TGTGCCAGCAGGAGCAGTCCACTAGCCAAAAACATTCAGTACTTC. V is TRBV28 and J is TRBJ2-4; D unresolved. This CDR3 contains 15 residues. V dropped 6 bases and J dropped 0 bases, with 12 bases sitting between them. Germline CDR1 MDHEN, CDR2 SYDVKM.

V and J are TRBV12-3 or TRBV12-4 and TRBJ2-7, with D perhaps TRBD1 (6 bases). V lost 6 bases, J lost 8 bases, and 17 bases lay in between. The CDR3 has 13 residues. CDR3 residues: CASSHSTGLQQYF. The CDR3 DNA reads TGTGCCAGCAGCCATTCCACAGGGTTACAGCAGTACTTC.

This CDR3 reads CASSLTTGGANYGYTF. The CDR3 DNA follows: TGTGCCAGCAGCTTAACTACAGGGGGCGCAAACTATGGCTACACCTTC. The V call is TRBV7-9, the J call TRBJ1-2, with 9 bases aligning to TRBD1. The CDR3 contains 16 residues. The V gene's germline CDR1 is SEHNR and CDR2 FQNEAQ (reference sequence). V was pared by 2 bases and J by 2 bases, with 6 bases of the junction left unmatched.

The chain employs TRBV5-1 and TRBJ2-1; a possible D gene is TRBD2 (5 bases). V dropped 3 bases and J dropped 4 bases, with 8 bases sitting between them. CDR3 size: 13 residues. Germline V gene data show CDR1 as SGHRS and CDR2 as YFSETQ. The CDR3 bases are TGCGCCAGCAGCTCCCAGCGGTACAATGAGCAGTTCTTC. Protein sequence: CASSSQRYNEQFF.

This chain connects TRBV7-6 to TRBJ2-7; 7 bases are a match to TRBD1. In germline, CDR1 is SGHVS, CDR2 FNYEAQ. This CDR3 region has 15 residues. V shed 5 bases and J 2 bases; nucleotides not matched to a gene: 9. DNA of the CDR3: TGTGCCAGCAGCCCGACAGGGTCCGCACCCTACGAGCAGTACTTC. It codes for CASSPTGSAPYEQYF.

This clonotype turned up a few times. The V call is TRBV7-2, the J call TRBJ2-7; 11 bases align to TRBD2. Germline V gene lookup returns CDR1 SGHTA and CDR2 FQGNSA. The CDR3 spans 16 residues. Trimming cost V 4 bases and J 3 bases; bases outside gene matches: 8. The CDR3 sequence is CASSSTSSGRYYEQYF. The CDR3 DNA reads TGTGCCAGCAGCTCTACCTCTAGCGGGAGGTACTACGAGCAGTACTTC.

The V gene is TRBV6-5, the J gene TRBJ1-1; tentative D call: TRBD1 (6 bases). Germline CDR1 MNHEY, CDR2 SVGAGI. The CDR3 spans 15 residues. With 0 bases removed from V and 0 bases from J, the gap between germline ends came to 8 bases. The CDR3 loop is CASSYSGGVNTEAFF. CDR3 DNA sequence: TGTGCCAGCAGTTACTCGGGGGGCGTGAACACTGAAGCTTTCTTT.

This clonotype was seen a few times. The chain employs TRBV10-3 and TRBJ2-7; weak D call: TRBD2 (5 bases). The CDR3 runs to 15 residues. The V end was cut by 3 bases, the J end by 4 bases, with 16 bases between. Germline lookup yields CDR1 ENHRY and CDR2 SYGVKD. CDR3 coding DNA: TGTGCCATCAGTGAAGGTCCTAGCTTTGCTTACGAGCAGTACTTC. Translation: CAISEGPSFAYEQYF.

V is TRBV11-2 and J is TRBJ2-7; 9 nucleotides agree with TRBD2. This CDR3 has 15 amino acids. The germline gives CDR1 SGHAT, CDR2 FQNNGV. After removal of 3 bases from V and 7 bases from J, the junction contained 10 bases not matched to a gene. Here the CDR3 reads CASSFRREGLGEQYF. CDR3 coding DNA: TGTGCCAGCAGCTTCAGGCGGGAGGGCCTAGGGGAGCAGTACTTC.

This clonotype turned up a few times. V and J are TRBV2 and TRBJ2-3, with a possible D match to TRBD1 (6 bases). CDR3 length equals 16 residues. V was pared by 6 bases and J by 0 bases, with 16 bases between. From germline, CDR1 is SNHLY and CDR2 FYNNEI. The CDR3 DNA reads TGTGCCAGCAGCCCATCCCCAGGACAGAGCACAGATACGCAGTATTTT. This translates into CASSPSPGQSTDTQYF.

This clonotype was seen only a few times. This sequence joins TRBV7-9 and TRBJ2-1; D unclear. Germline V gives CDR1 SEHNR, CDR2 FQNEAQ (reference sequence). V was cut by 5 bases and J by 0 bases, with 11 bases left in between. The CDR3 sequence is 15 residues long. The chain's CDR3 is CASSQPLPSYNEQFF. In DNA form, the CDR3 reads TGTGCCAGCAGCCAACCTCTCCCCTCCTACAATGAGCAGTTCTTC.

This clonotype was recorded a few times. The genes are TRBV6-5 and TRBJ2-5, with 7 bases aligning to TRBD1. The CDR3 is made up of 14 amino acids. Germline trimming cut 3 bases from V and 7 bases from J; bases unmatched to any gene: 8. CDR1 MNHEY and CDR2 SVGAGI come from the germline V gene. CDR3 DNA sequence: TGTGCCAGCAGTTATCCCGGGACAGAGGGGACCCAGTACTTC. Translating gives CASSYPGTEGTQYF.

This clonotype has a handful of counts. The V gene is TRBV4-1, the J gene TRBJ2-1, with a possible D match to TRBD2 (6 bases). CDR1 MGHRA and CDR2 YSYEKL come from the germline V gene. Between the trimmed V and J ends, which lost 6 bases and 6 bases, there was a span of 6 bases. The CDR3 is 11 amino acids. DNA for the CDR3: TGCGCCAGCAGAGCGGGCAATGAGCAGTTCTTC. This translates into CASRAGNEQFF.

In this sample, this clonotype turned up a few times. The chain carries TRBV7-2 and TRBJ2-3, with D tentatively TRBD2 (7 bases). CDR1 and CDR2 (germline): SGHTA, FQGNSA. This CDR3 has 16 residues. V gave up 5 bases and J gave up 4 bases, with 19 bases separating them. The DNA of the CDR3 is TGTGCCAGCAGCCGCCCGAGCACGGGGGGCCCAGATACGCAGTATTTT. Translation: CASSRPSTGGPDTQYF.